The 19 T cell receptor beta chains presented below share a single source sample, sequenced in a study of shared clonotypes between healthy human individuals. Produced via immunoSEQ multiplex PCR; TCRdb's table is partial and in-frame only. The sample lists around 2.5 million clones, roughly 93% occurring once. Sequenced input: naive CD4+ T cells from PBMCs. Stated subset: CD45RA+ positively selected. Receptors were obtained from a man between 18 and 35 years old in good health. Some clones in this sample may be carry-over from other donors' samples.

The rearrangement joins TRBV4-3 to TRBJ1-3, with D possibly TRBD1 on 5 matching bases. The germline V and J ends were trimmed by 5 bases and 14 bases, with 16 bases remaining between them. Germline loops: CDR1 LGHNA, CDR2 YSLEER. The CDR3 loop spans 12 amino acids. CDR3 bases: TGCGCCAGCAGCTTGGACACCTCTTCAGTATATTTT. Its translation is CASSLDTSSVYF.

As concerns this clone: This sample includes further DNA sequences coding for the same CDR3. The gene calls are TRBV6-4 and TRBJ2-5; 9 nucleotides agree with TRBD1. Trimming at V came to 6 bases and at J to 5 bases, leaving 7 bases not matched to a gene. The germline gives CDR1 MRHNA, CDR2 SNTAGT. CDR3 size: 14 residues. The CDR3 nucleotides read TGTGCCAGCAGCCTTACAGGGGGCGCCGAGACCCAGTACTTC. Its translation is CASSLTGGAETQYF.

This clone was seen once. This chain joins TRBV4-2 and TRBJ1-4; tentative D call: TRBD1 (5 bases). The V end was cut by 1 base, the J end by 5 bases, with 20 bases between. Per the germline V gene, CDR1 is LGHNA and CDR2 is YNFKEQ. The CDR3 is made up of 18 amino acids. The CDR3 loop is CASSQGIPLGGLNEKLFF. The CDR3 bases are TGTGCCAGCAGCCAAGGGATCCCTCTCGGGGGGTTAAATGAAAAACTGTTTTTT.

The chain links TRBV2 to TRBJ2-7; 13 bases align to TRBD2. Germline V gives CDR1 SNHLY, CDR2 FYNNEI. V shed 7 bases, J shed 7 bases, and the junction held 10 bases outside the gene matches. The CDR3 loop spans 15 amino acids. Written as DNA, the CDR3 is TGTGCCAGCACCCCGGACGGACTAGCGGGAGTTGAGCAGTACTTC. Protein product: CASTPDGLAGVEQYF.

The genes are TRBV2 and TRBJ1-2; D is unclear. The ends were cut back, 10 bases at V and 7 bases at J, with 19 bases in the middle. Per the germline V gene, CDR1 is SNHLY and CDR2 is FYNNEI. The CDR3 sequence is 13 residues long. CDR3 residues: CATKKDGLLGYTF. In DNA form, the CDR3 reads TGTGCCACTAAAAAGGACGGACTTCTTGGCTACACCTTC.

The CDR3 sequence: CASSTGLAGGQNEQYF. CDR3 in DNA: TGTGCCAGCAGTACGGGACTAGCGGGAGGGCAAAACGAGCAGTACTTC. The chain employs TRBV6-6 and TRBJ2-7; 16 positions match TRBD2. CDR3 size: 16 residues. Germline V gene data show CDR1 as MNHNY and CDR2 as SVGAGI (reference sequence). The V segment lost 5 bases and the J segment 5 bases; nucleotides outside the gene matches: 6.

V gene TRBV10-3 combines with J gene TRBJ2-7; 10 positions agree with TRBD2. Trimming removed 2 bases from V and 4 bases from J; junction bases left unmatched: 5. CDR1 and CDR2 (germline): ENHRY, SYGVKD. This CDR3 is built from 15 residues. The CDR3: CAISELGLATYEQYF. The CDR3 DNA reads TGTGCCATCAGTGAGCTGGGACTAGCGACTTACGAGCAGTACTTC.

As to this clone: The same CDR3 arises from other DNA sequences in this sample as well. The chain employs TRBV28 and TRBJ1-2; 7 bases map to TRBD1. CDR1 and CDR2 from the germline V gene are MDHEN and SYDVKM. The CDR3 has 13 amino acids. V was pared by 2 bases and J by 7 bases, with 4 bases of the junction left unmatched. The CDR3 bases are TGTGCCAGCAGTTTAAGACAGGGTGGTGGCTACACCTTC. Its protein is CASSLRQGGGYTF.

The chain uses TRBV11-2 and TRBJ2-7, with TRBD1 matching 7 bases. J was trimmed by 2 bases and V by 3 bases; bases with no gene match: 4. CDR3 length: 14 residues. In germline, CDR1 is SGHAT, CDR2 FQNNGV. As DNA, the CDR3 is TGTGCCAGCAGCTTTGACAGGGCCGCCTACGAGCAGTACTTC. It translates to CASSFDRAAYEQYF.

The chain recombines TRBV7-3 with TRBJ2-2; the D gene is possibly TRBD1 (5 bases). This CDR3 spans 13 amino acids. Germline assignment: CDR1 SGHTA and CDR2 FQGTGA. The CDR3 sequence is CPTCSRAPGELFF. Here the CDR3 DNA reads TGTCCCACTTGTAGCAGGGCTCCCGGGGAGCTGTTTTTT.

The rearrangement uses TRBV7-9 and TRBJ2-3; TRBD2 agrees at 8 bases. With V trimmed by 5 bases and J by 6 bases, 19 bases remained unmatched. Germline loops: CDR1 SEHNR, CDR2 FQNEAQ (reference sequence). The CDR3 runs 18 residues. CDR3 DNA sequence: TGTGCCAGCAGCCCCCTCACCGGGACTAGGCCAAGCTGGGATACGCAGTATTTT. Translation gives CASSPLTGTRPSWDTQYF.

V is TRBV25-1 and J is TRBJ2-7; D unclear. Trimming stripped 2 bases from V and 0 bases from J, with 2 bases between. CDR1 is MGHDK and CDR2 is SYGVNS in the germline V gene. This CDR3 has 12 residues. CDR3 amino acids: CASSERSYEQYF. Written as DNA, the CDR3 is TGTGCCAGCAGTGAACGCTCCTACGAGCAGTACTTC.

The chain carries TRBV12-5 and TRBJ2-5; 7 positions match TRBD2. Looked up from germline, CDR1 is LGHNT and CDR2 is FRNRAP. The CDR3 has 13 amino acids. J lost 7 bases, V lost 1 base, and 3 bases had no gene match. CDR3 bases: TGTGCTAGTGGTTTGGCCCCGGGAGGGACCCAGTACTTC. Amino acid sequence: CASGLAPGGTQYF.

The chain employs TRBV29-1 and TRBJ2-3; 9 positions match TRBD2. Trimming at V came to 4 bases and at J to 5 bases, leaving 7 bases not matched to a gene. CDR1 and CDR2 from the germline V gene are SQVTM and ANQGSEA. The CDR3 contains 14 residues. The CDR3 sequence: CSVAGLARLDTQYF. CDR3 in DNA: TGCAGCGTTGCGGGACTAGCCCGCCTAGATACGCAGTATTTT.

This rearrangement joins TRBV11-3 to TRBJ2-7; no reliable D call. The length of the CDR3 is 14 residues. Deletions cut 6 bases from V and 7 bases from J, with 19 bases between. Germline CDR1 and CDR2: SGHNT and YENEEA. The CDR3 sequence is CASSKSPRSEEQYF. The DNA of the CDR3 is TGTGCCAGCAGTAAAAGTCCGCGATCGGAAGAGCAGTACTTC.

V and J are TRBV9 and TRBJ2-7, with D perhaps TRBD2 (5 bases). V was cut by 4 bases and J by 1 base, with 12 bases left in between. The CDR3 runs to 14 residues. Germline-derived CDR1 and CDR2 are SGDLS and YYNGEE. In DNA, the CDR3 is TGTGCCAGCAGCTCCGGGGTACAATCCTACGAGCAGTACTTC. Translating it yields CASSSGVQSYEQYF.

The chain has TRBV28 and TRBJ2-7, with D possibly TRBD1 on 5 matching bases. Germline loops: CDR1 MDHEN, CDR2 SYDVKM. The length of the CDR3 is 13 residues. V gave up 6 bases and J gave up 5 bases, with 14 bases separating them. CDR3 residues: CASRSDRSHEQYF. CDR3 sequence (DNA): TGTGCCAGCAGATCAGACAGAAGCCACGAGCAGTACTTC.

This chain links TRBV5-4 with TRBJ1-6, with D possibly being TRBD1 (5 bases). Trimming left V 0 bases short and J 10 bases short, with 11 bases between. CDR1 is SGHNT and CDR2 is YYREEE in the germline V gene (reference sequence). The CDR3 totals 14 residues. CDR3 in amino acids: CASSLAGRGSPLHF. As DNA, the CDR3 is TGTGCCAGCAGCTTGGCAGGGCGCGGATCACCCCTCCACTTT.

This clone has just a few counts. The chain has TRBV27 and TRBJ1-5; no firm D call. CDR1 MNHEY and CDR2 SMNVEV come from the germline V gene (reference sequence). Deletions cut 8 bases from V and 4 bases from J, with 9 bases between. The CDR3 sequence is 12 residues long. The CDR3, as DNA: TGTGCCAGCGCCCAAGGGAATCAGCCCCAGCATTTT. Translating it yields CASAQGNQPQHF.